Listed below are T cell receptor beta chains from one sample, sequenced in a study of T cells after yellow fever vaccination. TCRdb independently ran MiXCR on the 5' RACE reads; one entry per CDR3 protein. There are around 350,000 distinct CDR3 sequences in the sample; 11% occur only once, and roughly 18% lies in the top ten. The source material was PBMCs, sampled on the day of the first yellow fever vaccination. The source of these receptors is a man in his late teens or twenties who received the YFV17D yellow fever vaccine. CDR3s include the opening cysteine and the closing phenylalanine or tryptophan. The order of the fields is V gene, clone size, J gene, D gene, CDR3 DNA, CDR3 protein. The D gene is left open where the match is weak. Where a row states a size, it is once, few, many or the class of an expanded clone; other rows omit it.

V gene: TRBV5-6
clone size: few
J gene: TRBJ1-1
D gene: NA
CDR3 DNA: TGTGCCAGCACCAACAGCGCCGTCTGGAACACTGAAGCTTTCTTT
CDR3 protein: CASTNSAVWNTEAFF

V gene: TRBV7-2
clone size: NA
J gene: TRBJ2-1
D gene: TRBD2
CDR3 DNA: TGTGCCAGCAGCCAGTCCCCCGGTAGCGGGGGGCCGAATGAGCAGTTCTTC
CDR3 protein: CASSQSPGSGGPNEQFF

V gene: TRBV6-1
clone size: NA
J gene: TRBJ1-2
D gene: NA
CDR3 DNA: TGTGCCAGCAGTCGGGACTTTGCTGATCCTAACTGTGGCTACACCTTC
CDR3 protein: CASSRDFADPNCGYTF

V gene: TRBV6-2/TRBV6-3
clone size: NA
J gene: TRBJ2-3
D gene: TRBD2
CDR3 DNA: TGTGCCAGCAGTACCACTACTAGCGGGAGTACAGATACGCAGTATTTT
CDR3 protein: CASSTTTSGSTDTQYF

V gene: TRBV7-2
clone size: NA
J gene: TRBJ2-2
D gene: NA
CDR3 DNA: TGTGCCAGCAGCTTGCAACTAGGCTTAATCCCCGGGGAGCTGTTTTTT
CDR3 protein: CASSLQLGLIPGELFF

V gene: TRBV4-3
clone size: few
J gene: TRBJ1-2
D gene: NA
CDR3 DNA: TGCGCCAGCAGTCGGGACTACACCTTC
CDR3 protein: CASSRDYTF

V gene: TRBV6-2/TRBV6-3
clone size: NA
J gene: TRBJ1-5
D gene: NA
CDR3 DNA: TGTGCCAGCCGTCGGGGAGGGAGCAATCAGCCCCAGCATTTT
CDR3 protein: CASRRGGSNQPQHF

V gene: TRBV10-3
clone size: NA
J gene: TRBJ2-1
D gene: TRBD1
CDR3 DNA: TGTGCCATCTCTAGTGGGGACAGGGTCAACAATGAGCAGTTCTTC
CDR3 protein: CAISSGDRVNNEQFF

V gene: TRBV5-1
clone size: NA
J gene: TRBJ2-7
D gene: NA
CDR3 DNA: TGCGCCAGCAGCTTTTTCCCGACAGAGACCTACGAGCAGTACTTC
CDR3 protein: CASSFFPTETYEQYF

V gene: TRBV12-3/TRBV12-4
clone size: few
J gene: TRBJ2-7
D gene: NA
CDR3 DNA: TGTGCCAGCAGTTTGATGCAGGGTCCCCACGAGCAGTACTTC
CDR3 protein: CASSLMQGPHEQYF

V gene: TRBV12-3/TRBV12-4
clone size: NA
J gene: TRBJ2-1
D gene: NA
CDR3 DNA: TGTGCCAGCAGACAAACAGGAGAGCAGTTCTTC
CDR3 protein: CASRQTGEQFF

V gene: TRBV5-4
clone size: NA
J gene: TRBJ2-4
D gene: TRBD2
CDR3 DNA: TGTGCCCTAGCGGGACCCAGGGGCATTCAGTACTTC
CDR3 protein: CALAGPRGIQYF

V gene: TRBV7-2
clone size: few
J gene: TRBJ1-5
D gene: TRBD1
CDR3 DNA: TGTGCCAGGAGACAGGGGCGTCAGCCCCAGCATTTT
CDR3 protein: CARRQGRQPQHF

V gene: TRBV20-1
clone size: few
J gene: TRBJ2-7
D gene: NA
CDR3 DNA: TGCAGTGCTAGCTATAGGCCAAGCTCCTACGAGCAGTACTTC
CDR3 protein: CSASYRPSSYEQYF

V gene: TRBV2
clone size: NA
J gene: TRBJ1-5
D gene: TRBD1
CDR3 DNA: TGTGCCAGCAGTTCCGGGACAGGGTTTAGGCAGCCCCAGCATTTT
CDR3 protein: CASSSGTGFRQPQHF

V gene: TRBV11-2
clone size: few
J gene: TRBJ2-3
D gene: NA
CDR3 DNA: TGTGCCAGCAGCCTCAATCAGGATACGCAGTATTTT
CDR3 protein: CASSLNQDTQYF

V gene: TRBV7-9
clone size: NA
J gene: TRBJ1-1
D gene: NA
CDR3 DNA: TGTGCCAGCAGCCCTAGTGGCCGCGCTTTCTTT
CDR3 protein: CASSPSGRAFF

V gene: TRBV7-2
clone size: many
J gene: TRBJ2-3
D gene: TRBD2
CDR3 DNA: TGTGCCAGTAGCGGGTACACAGATACGCAGTATTTT
CDR3 protein: CASSGYTDTQYF

V gene: TRBV13
clone size: NA
J gene: TRBJ2-7
D gene: NA
CDR3 DNA: TGTGCCAGCAGCATACGGGACACTGACTACGAGCAGTACTTC
CDR3 protein: CASSIRDTDYEQYF

V gene: TRBV12-3/TRBV12-4
clone size: few
J gene: TRBJ2-1
D gene: TRBD2
CDR3 DNA: TGTGCCAGCAGGCTACTAGCGGGGTCCTACAATGAGCAGTTCTTC
CDR3 protein: CASRLLAGSYNEQFF

V gene: TRBV6-5
clone size: few
J gene: TRBJ2-1
D gene: NA
CDR3 DNA: TGTGCCAGCAGTTACTCGGCAAAGGGGCCGATCGTCTTCGGTGAGCAGTTCTTC
CDR3 protein: CASSYSAKGPIVFGEQFF

V gene: TRBV7-9
clone size: few
J gene: TRBJ2-7
D gene: NA
CDR3 DNA: TGTGCCAGCAGCGCGGGGGACGGGGGCCGCTACGAGCAGTACTTC
CDR3 protein: CASSAGDGGRYEQYF

V gene: TRBV4-1
clone size: NA
J gene: TRBJ2-7
D gene: NA
CDR3 DNA: TGCGCCAGCAGCCAGAGCCCGACAGGCACCTACGAGCAGTACTTC
CDR3 protein: CASSQSPTGTYEQYF

V gene: TRBV20-1
clone size: few
J gene: TRBJ2-1
D gene: TRBD2
CDR3 DNA: TGCAGTGCTAGTACTAGCGGGGCCTACAATGAGCAGTTCTTC
CDR3 protein: CSASTSGAYNEQFF

V gene: TRBV6-1
clone size: NA
J gene: TRBJ2-1
D gene: TRBD2
CDR3 DNA: TGTGCCAGCAGTAAGAGACAAGCGGGGGGACGTGAGCAGTTCTTC
CDR3 protein: CASSKRQAGGREQFF

V gene: TRBV12-3/TRBV12-4
clone size: NA
J gene: TRBJ1-1
D gene: NA
CDR3 DNA: TGTGCCAGCAGTTTAGCGCGGAGGAACACTGAAGCTTTCTTT
CDR3 protein: CASSLARRNTEAFF

V gene: TRBV5-1
clone size: NA
J gene: TRBJ2-3
D gene: NA
CDR3 DNA: TGCGCCAGCAGCTTAGGCAATTCCTTCACAGATACGCAGTATTTT
CDR3 protein: CASSLGNSFTDTQYF